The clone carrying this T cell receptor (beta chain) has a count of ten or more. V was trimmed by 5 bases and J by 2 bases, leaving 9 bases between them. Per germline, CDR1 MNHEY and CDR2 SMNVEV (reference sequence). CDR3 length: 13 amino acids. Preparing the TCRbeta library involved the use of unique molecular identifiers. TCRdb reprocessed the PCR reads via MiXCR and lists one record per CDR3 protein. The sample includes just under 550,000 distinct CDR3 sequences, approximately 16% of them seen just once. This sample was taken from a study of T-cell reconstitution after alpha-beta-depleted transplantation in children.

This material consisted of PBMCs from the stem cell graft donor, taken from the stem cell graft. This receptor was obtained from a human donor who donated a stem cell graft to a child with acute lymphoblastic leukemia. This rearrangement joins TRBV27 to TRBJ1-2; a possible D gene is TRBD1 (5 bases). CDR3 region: CASSRDGNYGYTF. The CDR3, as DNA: TGTGCCAGCAGTCGGGACGGGAACTATGGCTACACCTTC.